Listed here are 9 T cell receptor beta chains from one sample, sequenced in a study of metastatic and nonmetastatic thyroid tumors (dated by TCRdb to the early 2020s). Libraries were made using PCR. The sequencing machine was an Illumina HiSeq 4000. The raw public data were reprocessed by TCRdb itself: fastp quality trimming at Q25, MiXCR clonotype calling, in-frame beta chains only. Present in this sample are tens of thousands of clones, roughly 15% of which were seen just once. The top ten clonotypes cover approximately 14% of the sample. Before undergoing thyroid surgery, none of the patients had been given any kind of treatment. Sequenced sample: blood. The receptors originated from a male donor with papillary thyroid cancer or a benign thyroid nodule (not recorded which). Some clones in this sample may be carry-over from other donors' samples.

J is TRBJ1-1 and V is TRBV10-1; no firm D call. Germline V gives CDR1 WNHNN, CDR2 SYGVQD (reference sequence). The V end lost 11 bases, the J end lost 5 bases, and 18 bases lay between the germline ends. The CDR3 loop spans 13 amino acids. The CDR3 DNA sequence: TGCGCCGGCATTGAGGGTACGGAGACTGAAGCTTTCTTT. This encodes CAGIEGTETEAFF.

This clone came up a few times. One base away lies a much larger clone, so this may be a sequencing read error. The chain employs TRBV5-4 and TRBJ1-6; D call uncertain. Germline values: CDR1 SGHNT, CDR2 YYREEE (reference sequence). The length of the CDR3 is 14 residues. The CDR3 nucleotides read TGTGCCAGCAGCTTGGGCGGGAATAATTCACACCTCCACTTT. It encodes CASSLGGNNSHLHF.

This clone has ten or more counts. The chain recombines TRBV11-2 with TRBJ2-7; no definite D call. This CDR3 region has 11 residues. V lost 5 bases, J lost 6 bases, and 8 bases lay in between. Germline CDR1 SGHAT, CDR2 FQNNGV. The CDR3 sequence: CASSQVVEQYF. The CDR3 coding sequence is TGTGCCAGCAGCCAAGTGGTCGAGCAGTACTTC.

The chain employs TRBV11-2 and TRBJ2-3; 8 bases agree with TRBD2. CDR3 length equals 15 residues. With V trimmed by 0 bases and J by 7 bases, 6 bases remained unmatched. Germline V lookup: CDR1 SGHAT, CDR2 FQNNGV. The CDR3 bases are TGTGCCAGCAGCTTAGATGGAGCGGGGGTCAATACGCAGTATTTT. Amino acid sequence: CASSLDGAGVNTQYF. The variable domain in full, completed from reference TRBV11-2 and TRBJ2-3, reads EAGVAQSPRYKIIEKRQSVAFWCNPISGHATLYWYQQILGQGPKLLIQFQNNGVVDDSQLPKDRFSAERLKGVDSTLKIQPAKLEDSAVYLCASSLDGAGVNTQYFGPGTRLTVL.

In this sample, this clone turned up many times. CDR3 sequence (DNA): TGTGCCAGCAGCTTAGGGACAGGCCCTGTTACTTACGAGCAGTACTTC. Translated, it gives CASSLGTGPVTYEQYF. The chain links TRBV7-6 to TRBJ2-7; TRBD1 agrees at 7 bases. The V gene's germline CDR1 is SGHVS and CDR2 FNYEAQ. Losses at the gene ends were 1 base for V and 4 bases for J; bases not matched to a gene: 10. This CDR3 has 16 amino acids.

This clone is termed medium-sized. The rearrangement uses TRBV28 and TRBJ2-7; 7 bases fit TRBD2. Germline V gene lookup returns CDR1 MDHEN and CDR2 SYDVKM. After removal of 1 base from V and 5 bases from J, the junction contained 8 bases not matched to a gene. This CDR3 is 15 amino acids long. The DNA of the CDR3 is TGTGCCAGCAGTTTATACGCGGGAGTGAGGAACGAGCAGTACTTC. It specifies CASSLYAGVRNEQYF.

In this sample, this clone turned up many times. This chain connects TRBV27 to TRBJ2-7, with D perhaps TRBD2 (5 bases). V was trimmed by 5 bases and J by 4 bases, leaving 21 bases between them. There are 16 residues in the CDR3. Germline-derived CDR1 and CDR2 are MNHEY and SMNVEV (reference sequence). The CDR3 reads CASSPSRGLVWYEQYF. Written as DNA, the CDR3 is TGTGCCAGCAGTCCCAGTAGAGGGCTAGTTTGGTACGAGCAGTACTTC.

This clone was seen many times. This rearrangement joins TRBV27 to TRBJ2-7, with TRBD1 as a possible D gene (5 bases). Deletions cut 6 bases from V and 7 bases from J, with 10 bases between. Germline V gives CDR1 MNHEY, CDR2 SMNVEV (reference sequence). The CDR3 is 11 residues long. CDR3 protein: CASRTTAEQYF. The CDR3 DNA follows: TGTGCCAGCAGAACGACAGCAGAGCAGTACTTC.

Relative to its sample, this clone is medium-sized. The chain employs TRBV6-2 or TRBV6-3 and TRBJ2-7; 14 nucleotides match TRBD2. Germline V lookup: CDR1 MNHEY, CDR2 SVGEGT. The CDR3 consists of 19 residues. Germline trimming cut 2 bases from V and 0 bases from J; bases unmatched to any gene: 9. The CDR3 loop reads CASSYDLGLAGASSYEQYF. In DNA, the CDR3 is TGTGCCAGCAGTTACGACTTGGGACTAGCGGGGGCAAGCTCCTACGAGCAGTACTTC.